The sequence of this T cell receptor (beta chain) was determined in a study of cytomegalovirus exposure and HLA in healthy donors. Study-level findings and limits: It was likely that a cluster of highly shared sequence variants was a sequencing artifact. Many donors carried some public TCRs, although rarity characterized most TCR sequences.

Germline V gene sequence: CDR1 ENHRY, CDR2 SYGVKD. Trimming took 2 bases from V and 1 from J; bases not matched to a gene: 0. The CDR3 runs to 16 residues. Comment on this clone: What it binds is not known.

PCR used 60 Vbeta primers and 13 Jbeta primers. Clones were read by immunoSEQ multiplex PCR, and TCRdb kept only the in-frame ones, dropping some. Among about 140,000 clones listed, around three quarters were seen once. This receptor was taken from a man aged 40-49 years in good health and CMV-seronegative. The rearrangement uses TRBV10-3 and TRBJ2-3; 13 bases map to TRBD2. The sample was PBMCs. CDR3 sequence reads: CAISEGLAGGTDTQYF. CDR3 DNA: TGTGCCATCAGTGAGGGACTAGCGGGAGGCACAGATACGCAGTATTTT.